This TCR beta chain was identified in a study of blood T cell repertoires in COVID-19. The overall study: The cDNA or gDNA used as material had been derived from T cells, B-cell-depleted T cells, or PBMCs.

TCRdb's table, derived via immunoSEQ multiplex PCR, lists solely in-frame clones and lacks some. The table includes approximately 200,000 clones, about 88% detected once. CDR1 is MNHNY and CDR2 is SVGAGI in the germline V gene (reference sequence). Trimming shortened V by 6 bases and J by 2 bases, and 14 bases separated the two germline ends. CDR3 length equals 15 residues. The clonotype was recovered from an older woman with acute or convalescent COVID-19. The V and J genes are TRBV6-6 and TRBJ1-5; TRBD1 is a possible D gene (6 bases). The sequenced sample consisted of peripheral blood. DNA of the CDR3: TGTGCCAGCAGCCCGCAGGGGAGTGGCAATCAGCCCCAGCATTTT. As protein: CASSPQGSGNQPQHF.